The source of this TCR beta chain is a study of radiotherapy plus CTLA-4 blockade in lung cancer. V shed 2 bases and J shed 6 bases, with 7 bases lying between them. This CDR3 comprises 13 residues. Per germline, CDR1 SNHLY and CDR2 FYNNEI. The protocol was immunoSEQ multiplex PCR, while the TCRdb copy is restricted to in-frame clones and leaves out a portion. Of 80,000 to 100,000 clones listed, more than 75% are singletons. Sequencing was performed on peripheral blood, taken from a patient treated with radiotherapy plus ipilimumab. The clonotype originates from a human donor with non-small cell lung cancer who had a partial response to radiotherapy plus ipilimumab. V gene TRBV2 combines with J gene TRBJ2-2; D ambiguous. CDR3 DNA: TGTGCCAGCAGTGAATCCGGTTCCGGGGAGCTGTTTTTT. Encoded protein: CASSESGSGELFF.